Sequencing of this TCR beta chain was carried out in a study of T-cell memory formation after mild COVID-19. Study context: Largely donor-specific TCR clusters were found. Study-wide results and limits: CD4+ bias marked clones expanding day 15 to 37, unlike balanced contracting clones. Contracting CD8+ clones were enriched in EMRA, CD4+ mainly in CM and EM.

TCRalpha and TCRbeta libraries used 5'RACE with constant-segment primers and UMIs. TCRdb redid the calling of the 5' RACE reads with MiXCR, one entry per CDR3 protein. The sample carries 300,000 to 400,000 distinct CDR3 sequences, roughly 21% recorded once. This clonotype was counted a few times. Its cognate antigen is unknown. The sample was PBMCs or a T cell subset sorted from them (not recorded which). This TCR came from an adult woman who had mild COVID-19 (a few samples of this study predate the infection). Cell type and time point are not known.

The CDR3, as DNA: TGTGCCAGCAGCGTACGGGACAGCGGGGAGCTGTTTTTT. Its translation: CASSVRDSGELFF. This chain uses TRBV9 with TRBJ2-2, with 7 bases identical to TRBD1. J lost 7 bases, V lost 1 base, and 1 base had no gene match. The CDR3 loop spans 13 amino acids. Looked up from germline, CDR1 is SGDLS and CDR2 is YYNGEE.